This is a list of T cell receptor beta chains from one sample in a study of human T cells and chemical hapten exposure. Each CDR3 protein is one row after TCRdb ran MiXCR on the RACE reads. Of fewer than 500,000 distinct CDR3 sequences in the sample, around 4.8% are singletons; the top ten hold 2% to 2.5%. Sequences were derived from whole blood, sampled in connection with sensitization to the hapten diphenylcyclopropenone (DPC). The receptors here all came from a woman in her fifties or sixties with alopecia areata. Some clones in this sample may be carry-over from other donors' samples. CDR3s include the opening cysteine and the closing phenylalanine or tryptophan. D genes are given only for firm matches. Clone size is shown for a subset of rows, as once, few, many or a class of expanded clone.

J: TRBJ1-2
size: many
V: TRBV3-1
D: -
DNA: TGTGCCAGCAGCCATGGGGCCCCAGGGTTTAACTATGGCTACACCTTC
CDR3: CASSHGAPGFNYGYTF

J: TRBJ2-5
size: many
V: TRBV28
D: -
DNA: TGTGCCAGCAGCCGAGGTGGAGAGGGGCAAGAGACCCAGTACTTC
CDR3: CASSRGGEGQETQYF

J: TRBJ2-1
size: many
V: TRBV28
D: TRBD2
DNA: TGTGCCAGCAGTTTATGGGAAGGACTAGCGGGAGGGAATGAGCAGTTCTTC
CDR3: CASSLWEGLAGGNEQFF

J: TRBJ2-5
size: many
V: TRBV2
D: TRBD2
DNA: TGTGCCAGCAGTGTCGGCCCCCTAGCGGCACTAGAAGAGACCCAGTACTTC
CDR3: CASSVGPLAALEETQYF

J: TRBJ2-3
size: -
V: TRBV5-1
D: -
DNA: TGCGCCAGCAGCGCGGGACAGCGCCTCACAGATACGCAGTATTTT
CDR3: CASSAGQRLTDTQYF

J: TRBJ2-2
size: few
V: TRBV4-2
D: -
DNA: TGTGCCAGCAGCCAAATCGGGGCTGACGCGAACACCGGGGAGCTGTTTTTT
CDR3: CASSQIGADANTGELFF

J: TRBJ2-1
size: many
V: TRBV29-1
D: TRBD2
DNA: TGCAGCGTTGACCGACTAGCGGGAGCGGATGAGCAGTTCTTC
CDR3: CSVDRLAGADEQFF

J: TRBJ2-3
size: -
V: TRBV7-2
D: -
DNA: TGTGCCAGCAGCTTAGTAGGGAACGAGGCAGATACGCAGTATTTT
CDR3: CASSLVGNEADTQYF

J: TRBJ2-7
size: few
V: TRBV27
D: -
DNA: TGTGCCAGCAGTTGGGCTGAGTCCTACGAGCAGTACTTC
CDR3: CASSWAESYEQYF

J: TRBJ2-7
size: many
V: TRBV2
D: -
DNA: TGTGCCAGCAGGATAATCGAGCAGTACTTC
CDR3: CASRIIEQYF

J: TRBJ2-1
size: many
V: TRBV5-8
D: -
DNA: TGTGCCAGCAGCTTAACAGAAGCCTACAATGAGCAGTTCTTC
CDR3: CASSLTEAYNEQFF

J: TRBJ2-3
size: many
V: TRBV27
D: TRBD2
DNA: TGTGCCAGCAGTTTGTCCGCGGGGGGGCCGGGTACGCAGTATTTT
CDR3: CASSLSAGGPGTQYF

J: TRBJ2-1
size: many
V: TRBV5-1
D: -
DNA: TGCGCCAGCAGCTTGGCAGGAAGTCTCAATGAGCAGTTCTTC
CDR3: CASSLAGSLNEQFF

J: TRBJ2-1
size: many
V: TRBV4-3
D: -
DNA: TGCGCCAGCAGCCAAGCCTTTACATCGGATGAGCAGTTCTTC
CDR3: CASSQAFTSDEQFF

J: TRBJ2-5
size: many
V: TRBV9
D: -
DNA: TGTGCCAGCAGCGCTGCAGGAAGACAAGAGACCCAGTACTTC
CDR3: CASSAAGRQETQYF

J: TRBJ2-3
size: many
V: TRBV13
D: TRBD1
DNA: TGTGCCACCCCCTCCCCGGGGACAGGGGTCAGAGATACGCAGTATTTT
CDR3: CATPSPGTGVRDTQYF

J: TRBJ2-7
size: -
V: TRBV7-9
D: -
DNA: TGTGCCAGCAGCTTAGTGGAGGGAACCAGGGCCGAGCAGTACTTC
CDR3: CASSLVEGTRAEQYF